The 24 T cell receptor beta chains below were found in one sample sequenced in a study of response to subunit inactivated influenza vaccine. TCRdb ran MiXCR on the RT-PCR reads and lists one entry per CDR3 protein. The sample consists of about 500,000 distinct CDR3 sequences, over 10% of them appearing once. The source was PBMCs from blood, collected about 40 days after vaccination. The receptor source for this set is a man over 45 who received an inactivated influenza vaccine.

The gene calls are TRBV11-2 and TRBJ2-2, with 11 bases fitting TRBD2. Per germline, CDR1 SGHAT and CDR2 FQNNGV. The CDR3 contains 18 residues. Trimming at V came to 7 bases and at J to 5 bases, leaving 15 bases not matched to a gene. DNA of the CDR3: TGTGCCAGCACCTCGGGGGATTTAGCGGGAGGGCCGACCGGGGAGCTGTTTTTT. It is translated as CASTSGDLAGGPTGELFF.

J is TRBJ2-7 and V is TRBV28; possibly TRBD1 for D (6 bases). V lost 6 bases, J lost 1 base, and 10 bases lay in between. CDR1 and CDR2 from the germline V gene are MDHEN and SYDVKM. The CDR3 is 13 residues long. The CDR3 sequence is CASRLQGSYEQYF. The DNA for the CDR3 is TGTGCCAGCAGATTACAGGGATCCTACGAGCAGTACTTC.

This clonotype has ten or more counts. V usage is TRBV24-1 and J usage is TRBJ2-1; a possible D gene is TRBD2 (6 bases). The CDR3 extends over 16 amino acids. Between the trimmed V and J ends, which lost 1 base and 0 bases, there was a span of 9 bases. Germline V gives CDR1 KGHDR, CDR2 SFDVKD. CDR3: CATSDLDGSSYNEQFF. The CDR3 DNA reads TGTGCCACCAGTGATTTAGACGGGAGCTCCTACAATGAGCAGTTCTTC.

The genes are TRBV20-1 and TRBJ2-1; no clear D gene. This CDR3 comprises 17 residues. CDR1 DFQATT and CDR2 SNEGSKA come from the germline V gene (reference sequence). Trimming cost V 0 bases and J 12 bases, with 27 bases left between them. Written as DNA, the CDR3 is TGCAGTGCTAGAGAGTTTAGGGCCGGTACGCTAGAACTTCGGCAGTTCTTC. This encodes CSAREFRAGTLELRQFF.

The chain joins TRBV7-8 to TRBJ2-1; TRBD2 aligns across 7 bases. The CDR3 sequence is 15 residues long. V lost 3 bases, J lost 5 bases, and 7 bases stayed unmatched. The germline gives CDR1 SGHVS, CDR2 FQNEAQ. The CDR3 DNA follows: TGTGCCAGCAGCTTTCGTCGCGGGAGCGACAATGAGCAGTTCTTC. Translating gives CASSFRRGSDNEQFF.

Many counts were recorded for this clonotype. The V and J genes are TRBV12-3 or TRBV12-4 and TRBJ1-5; D not resolved. This CDR3 spans 15 amino acids. V was pared by 1 base and J by 0 bases, with 7 bases between. The CDR3 sequence is CASSLGLNSNQPQHF. CDR3 DNA sequence: TGTGCCAGCAGTTTAGGACTGAATAGCAATCAGCCCCAGCATTTT.

This clonotype appeared many times. This chain joins TRBV29-1 and TRBJ2-1; D is possibly TRBD1 (6 bases). From germline, CDR1 is SQVTM and CDR2 ANQGSEA. The CDR3 totals 12 residues. V gave up 4 bases and J gave up 6 bases, with 10 bases separating them. CDR3: CSVGQGTNEQFF. The CDR3, as DNA: TGCAGCGTTGGCCAGGGGACCAATGAGCAGTTCTTC.

Of note for this clonotype: A read error is possible here, since a much larger clone lies one base away. This chain links TRBV5-1 with TRBJ2-1, with 13 bases identical to TRBD2. Germline CDR1 is SGHRS and CDR2 is YFSETQ. The CDR3 has 15 amino acids. Here the CDR3 reads CASSFTSGRANKQFF. For the CDR3, the DNA is TGCGCCAGCAGCTTCACTAGCGGGAGGGCCAATAAGCAGTTCTTC.

This clonotype has ten or more counts. The V and J genes are TRBV9 and TRBJ2-3; D unclear. Germline-derived CDR1 and CDR2 are SGDLS and YYNGEE. The CDR3 is 13 residues long. The V end lost 3 bases, the J end lost 6 bases, and 11 bases lay between the germline ends. The DNA for the CDR3 is TGTGCCAGCAGCGCAGACGTACCCGATACGCAGTATTTT. It encodes CASSADVPDTQYF.

This clonotype was picked up many times. V and J are TRBV20-1 and TRBJ1-5; 7 bases agree with TRBD1. Trimming removed 0 bases from V and 4 bases from J; junction bases left unmatched: 12. The germline CDR1 and CDR2 sequences are DFQATT and SNEGSKA (reference sequence). CDR3 length equals 17 residues. The chain's CDR3 is CSAREITGAIENQPQHF. The CDR3 DNA reads as TGCAGTGCTAGAGAGATTACAGGGGCCATTGAAAATCAGCCCCAGCATTTT.

This clonotype turned up a few times. The chain couples TRBV29-1 to TRBJ2-3; D is unresolved. V lost 2 bases, J lost 0 bases, and 9 bases lay in between. The CDR3 loop spans 14 amino acids. The V gene's germline CDR1 is SQVTM and CDR2 ANQGSEA. CDR3 sequence: CSVETGYSTDTQYF. The DNA of the CDR3 is TGCAGCGTTGAAACCGGGTATAGCACAGATACGCAGTATTTT.

This clonotype occurred many times. The rearrangement uses TRBV20-1 and TRBJ1-2; no reliable D call. Per the germline V gene, CDR1 is DFQATT and CDR2 is SNEGSKA (reference sequence). The CDR3 has 13 residues. Trimming removed 4 bases at V and 7 bases at J, with 16 bases between. CDR3 bases: TGCAGTGCTATAAGGGAACTGTTTCGTGGCTACACCTTC. It is translated as CSAIRELFRGYTF.

The chain joins TRBV10-3 to TRBJ2-3; D is uncertain. Germline V gene sequence: CDR1 ENHRY, CDR2 SYGVKD. CDR3 length: 16 amino acids. V was trimmed by 0 bases and J by 3 bases, leaving 13 bases between them. DNA of the CDR3: TGTGCCATCAGTGAGTCGTATCCGCAACGGACAGATACGCAGTATTTT. Its translation is CAISESYPQRTDTQYF.

The sample holds a few counts of this clonotype. The chain recombines TRBV9 with TRBJ1-6; D gene ambiguous. Between the trimmed V and J ends, which lost 4 bases and 6 bases, there was a span of 14 bases. Germline V lookup: CDR1 SGDLS, CDR2 YYNGEE. CDR3 length: 15 amino acids. CDR3 residues: CASSRPYPINSPLHF. In nucleotides, the CDR3 is TGTGCCAGCAGCAGGCCCTACCCTATTAATTCACCCCTCCACTTT.

At least ten counts were recorded for this clonotype. This rearrangement joins TRBV6-1 to TRBJ2-3; TRBD2 aligns across 7 bases. The CDR3 has 14 residues. Germline CDR1 reads MNHNS; CDR2 reads SASEGT. J lost 8 bases, V lost 2 bases, and 7 bases had no gene match. CDR3 loop: CASSESGAVFTQYF. For the CDR3, the DNA is TGTGCCAGCAGTGAAAGCGGGGCCGTATTTACGCAGTATTTT.

The rearrangement uses TRBV4-2 and TRBJ2-3, with TRBD1 matching over 7 bases. V trimming: 1 base; J trimming: 4 bases; junction bases outside the gene matches: 5. The germline V gene has CDR1 LGHNA and CDR2 YNFKEQ. The CDR3 runs to 15 residues. The CDR3 loop reads CASSQGYRGPDTQYF. As DNA, the CDR3 is TGTGCCAGCAGCCAAGGATACAGGGGCCCAGATACGCAGTATTTT.

This clonotype was observed a few times. This chain connects TRBV20-1 to TRBJ2-1; D is unclear. This CDR3 is 12 amino acids long. The V and J ends lost 6 bases and 5 bases respectively, with 11 bases between them. Germline CDR1 reads DFQATT; CDR2 reads SNEGSKA (reference sequence). CDR3 bases: TGCAGTGCCTTAAAGATGAACAATGAGCAGTTCTTC. Translated: CSALKMNNEQFF.

This clonotype was found a few times. The chain is built from TRBV5-1 and TRBJ1-3; D may be TRBD1 (6 bases). The germline V gene has CDR1 SGHRS and CDR2 YFSETQ. This CDR3 is 15 amino acids long. V dropped 4 bases and J dropped 0 bases, with 11 bases sitting between them. Here the CDR3 reads CASSGGLLSGNTIYF. The CDR3 DNA reads TGCGCCAGCAGCGGGGGGCTTCTCTCTGGAAACACCATATATTTT.

The chain joins TRBV7-2 to TRBJ2-7, with D unresolved. The CDR3 length is 14 residues. Germline values: CDR1 SGHTA, CDR2 FQGNSA. V lost 2 bases, J lost 6 bases, and 14 bases lay in between. The CDR3: CASSLPAFSTEQYF. In nucleotides, the CDR3 is TGTGCCAGCAGCTTACCCGCATTCTCCACCGAGCAGTACTTC.

The chain employs TRBV7-8 and TRBJ1-4; D gene uncertain. The CDR3 is 16 residues long. CDR1 SGHVS and CDR2 FQNEAQ come from the germline V gene. The V end was cut by 5 bases, the J end by 9 bases, with 22 bases between. The CDR3 nucleotides read TGTGCCAGCAGCACTGGACGGAGCAATATTGAGAAAAAACTGTTTTTT. Translating it yields CASSTGRSNIEKKLFF.

The chain joins TRBV30 to TRBJ2-2, with a tentative D call TRBD1 (5 bases). V was shortened by 4 bases and J by 3 bases, with 15 bases between the two germline ends. The CDR3 extends over 15 amino acids. Germline V gives CDR1 GTSNPN, CDR2 SVGIG (reference sequence). The CDR3 DNA follows: TGTGCCTGGAACGATGTGGCAGGGTACACCGGGGAGCTGTTTTTT. Amino acids: CAWNDVAGYTGELFF.

This clonotype has more than one count but fewer than ten. The chain couples TRBV12-3 or TRBV12-4 to TRBJ2-3; 9 positions agree with TRBD1. After removal of 3 bases from V and 3 bases from J, the junction contained 13 bases not matched to a gene. The CDR3 is 18 amino acids. Here the CDR3 reads CASSFSIQTGGVTDTQYF. The CDR3 DNA is TGTGCCAGCAGTTTCTCCATCCAGACAGGGGGAGTGACAGATACGCAGTATTTT.

This clonotype has just a few counts. The chain recombines TRBV12-3 or TRBV12-4 with TRBJ1-4; no definite D call. The CDR3 spans 15 residues. V lost 6 bases, J lost 3 bases, and 14 bases lay in between. The CDR3 spells CASRQKGLANEKLFF. CDR3 nucleotides: TGTGCCAGCAGACAAAAGGGCTTGGCTAATGAAAAACTGTTTTTT.

The genes are TRBV20-1 and TRBJ2-2; D ambiguous. Germline CDR1 and CDR2: DFQATT and SNEGSKA (reference sequence). CDR3 size: 13 residues. The CDR3 sequence: CSLAARNTGELFF. CDR3 bases: TGCAGCCTCGCAGCGCGTAACACCGGGGAGCTGTTTTTT.